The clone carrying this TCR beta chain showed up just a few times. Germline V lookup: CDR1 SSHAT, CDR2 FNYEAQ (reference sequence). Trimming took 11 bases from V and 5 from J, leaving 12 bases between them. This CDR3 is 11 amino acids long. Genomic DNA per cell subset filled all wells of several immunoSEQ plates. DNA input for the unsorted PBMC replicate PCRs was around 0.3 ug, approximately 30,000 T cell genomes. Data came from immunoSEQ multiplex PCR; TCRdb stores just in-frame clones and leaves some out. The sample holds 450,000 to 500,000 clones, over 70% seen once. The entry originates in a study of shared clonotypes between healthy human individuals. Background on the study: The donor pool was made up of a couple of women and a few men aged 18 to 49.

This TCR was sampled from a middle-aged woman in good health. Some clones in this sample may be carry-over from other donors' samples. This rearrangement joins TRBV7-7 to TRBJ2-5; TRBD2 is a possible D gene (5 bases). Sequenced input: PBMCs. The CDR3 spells CAAGIQETQYF. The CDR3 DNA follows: TGTGCCGCCGGGATACAGGAGACCCAGTACTTC.